This passage covers 2 T cell receptor beta chains from one sample sequenced in a study of control samples from healthy donors and cancer patients. Measured with immunoSEQ multiplex PCR; TCRdb has only the in-frame clones, and not every one. The sample yields approximately 150,000 clones, approximately 90% seen once. What was sequenced was blood. The receptors shown here come from a woman aged 30 to 39 in good health.

The rearrangement uses TRBV10-3 and TRBJ2-7; no clear D gene. Germline CDR1 ENHRY, CDR2 SYGVKD. The CDR3 loop spans 11 amino acids. The V end was cut by 6 bases, the J end by 5 bases, with 8 bases between. The CDR3 DNA sequence: TGTGCCATCAGATCCTCTGACGAGCAGTACTTC. Protein: CAIRSSDEQYF.

V and J are TRBV7-2 and TRBJ2-1, with 11 positions matching TRBD2. The CDR3 has 18 amino acids. J gave up 2 bases and V 4 bases, and 10 bases lay outside the gene matches. Germline V gene data show CDR1 as SGHTA and CDR2 as FQGNSA. DNA of the CDR3: TGTGCCAGCAGCTCCCCCCTTAGCGGGGGGGGCCCCTACAATGAGCAGTTCTTC. Translating it yields CASSSPLSGGGPYNEQFF.